The 11 T cell receptor beta chains presented below share a single source sample, sequenced in a study of regulatory T cells in long-lasting Graves disease. The time point is: newly diagnosed GD, antithyroid drugs for less than 3 months. Extracted PBMC RNA gave rise to the TCR library. TCR beta libraries were built with iRepertoire HTBI primers and Arm-PCR of CDR3 regions. TCRdb re-called the multiplex PCR reads with MiXCR, one entry per CDR3 protein. This table has approximately 400,000 distinct CDR3 sequences, about 15% appearing once. In addition, the sample was reused for a study of T cells in Graves' hyperthyroidism and ophthalmopathy.

The specimen comprised peripheral blood mononuclear cells (PBMCs), sampled at new diagnosis, from a patient treated with antithyroid drugs. Every receptor here comes from a woman aged 40 to 55 with Graves disease.

This clonotype was counted many times. V and J are TRBV15 and TRBJ1-6; D uncertain. V lost 6 bases, J lost 0 bases, and 12 bases lay in between. CDR1 is LNHNV, CDR2 YYDKDF, per germline (reference sequence). This CDR3 comprises 16 residues. CDR3 sequence (DNA): TGTGCCACCAGGTCGTCCAAGAGCTCCTATAATTCACCCCTCCACTTT. Amino acids: CATRSSKSSYNSPLHF.

Concerning this clonotype itself: Here the CDR3 omits its conserved ending phenylalanine or tryptophan, so a read error is the likely source. Because the CDR3's place on the DNA is in doubt, the DNA is left out and the CDR3 is given as listed by TCRdb. The rearrangement uses TRBV7-2 and TRBJ2-5; TRBD1 was called by the table and not checked on the DNA. The CDR3 contains 15 residues when both ends are counted. Per germline, CDR1 SGHTA and CDR2 FQGNSA. This CDR3 is CASSLDRGGQETRYI.

This clonotype was seen at least ten times. The chain joins TRBV28 to TRBJ1-2, with a weak D call TRBD1 (5 bases). V gave up 2 bases and J gave up 8 bases, with 15 bases separating them. CDR1 MDHEN and CDR2 SYDVKM come from the germline V gene. There are 14 residues in the CDR3. Written as DNA, the CDR3 is TGTGCCAGCAGTTTACAGGGCGGACAAGTGGGCTACACCTTC. Protein sequence: CASSLQGGQVGYTF.

The chain joins TRBV4-1 to TRBJ2-2, with 11 positions matching TRBD1. V lost 3 bases, J lost 7 bases, and 1 base stayed unmatched. There are 14 residues in the CDR3. From germline, CDR1 is MGHRA and CDR2 YSYEKL. CDR3 in DNA: TGCGCCAGCAGCCAGGGACAGGGGGTCGGGGAGCTGTTTTTT. It is translated as CASSQGQGVGELFF.

Regarding this clonotype: A much more abundant neighbour one base away suggests this may be a read error. This chain links TRBV5-1 with TRBJ2-3; a possible D gene is TRBD2 (6 bases). The CDR3 is 16 amino acids. Per the germline V gene, CDR1 is SGHRS and CDR2 is YFSETQ. The CDR3 DNA sequence: TGTGCCAGCAGCCTAGACGGACGGGGGATCCCAGATACGCAGTATTTT. It yields the protein CASSLDGRGIPDTQYF.

The rearrangement uses TRBV20-1 and TRBJ1-2, with D hard to call. Germline CDR1 is DFQATT and CDR2 is SNEGSKA (reference sequence). V was cut by 3 bases and J by 8 bases, with 13 bases left in between. This CDR3 region has 12 residues. DNA of the CDR3: TGCAGTGCTAGCGGGCGCACCGGGGGCTACACCTTC. It specifies CSASGRTGGYTF.

This clonotype has only a few counts. V is TRBV11-2 and J is TRBJ1-6; D may be TRBD1 (5 bases). The CDR3 spans 16 residues. Germline CDR1 and CDR2: SGHAT and FQNNGV. V was trimmed by 1 base and J by 8 bases, leaving 15 bases between them. The CDR3 loop reads CASSLVSGQGDSPLHF. CDR3 nucleotides: TGTGCCAGCAGCTTAGTTTCGGGGCAGGGAGATTCACCCCTCCACTTT.

The sample holds many counts of this clonotype. The J gene is TRBJ2-5, the V gene TRBV27; D remains ambiguous. The germline V gene encodes CDR1 MNHEY and CDR2 SMNVEV (reference sequence). V was clipped by 0 bases and J by 4 bases, with 15 bases between them. The CDR3 is made up of 16 amino acids. The CDR3 DNA sequence: TGTGCCAGCAGTTTATCTAGTGGTGGGTCTAGAGAGACCCAGTACTTC. Protein: CASSLSSGGSRETQYF.

In this sample, this clonotype turned up a few times. The chain combines TRBV5-1 with TRBJ2-2; TRBD1 aligns across 9 bases. V trimming: 4 bases; J trimming: 2 bases; junction bases outside the gene matches: 6. Germline CDR1 reads SGHRS; CDR2 reads YFSETQ. This CDR3 spans 16 amino acids. As DNA, the CDR3 is TGCGCCAGCAGCATCCGGACAGGGGCTAACACCGGGGAGCTGTTTTTT. Its protein is CASSIRTGANTGELFF.

The chain has TRBV10-3 and TRBJ1-6; D is perhaps TRBD1 (6 bases). The CDR3 consists of 16 residues. V gave up 5 bases and J gave up 0 bases, with 11 bases separating them. Germline V lookup: CDR1 ENHRY, CDR2 SYGVKD. CDR3 region: CAISQDRRSYNSPLHF. DNA for the CDR3: TGTGCCATCAGTCAGGACAGACGCTCCTATAATTCACCCCTCCACTTT.

CDR3 DNA sequence: TGTGCCAGCAGCGTAGGGCAGGAGGTCTACGAGCAGTACTTC. This codes for CASSVGQEVYEQYF. This chain uses TRBV9 with TRBJ2-7; TRBD2 might be the D (5 bases). V was trimmed by 0 bases and J by 3 bases, leaving 10 bases between them. This CDR3 spans 14 amino acids. Germline V gives CDR1 SGDLS, CDR2 YYNGEE.